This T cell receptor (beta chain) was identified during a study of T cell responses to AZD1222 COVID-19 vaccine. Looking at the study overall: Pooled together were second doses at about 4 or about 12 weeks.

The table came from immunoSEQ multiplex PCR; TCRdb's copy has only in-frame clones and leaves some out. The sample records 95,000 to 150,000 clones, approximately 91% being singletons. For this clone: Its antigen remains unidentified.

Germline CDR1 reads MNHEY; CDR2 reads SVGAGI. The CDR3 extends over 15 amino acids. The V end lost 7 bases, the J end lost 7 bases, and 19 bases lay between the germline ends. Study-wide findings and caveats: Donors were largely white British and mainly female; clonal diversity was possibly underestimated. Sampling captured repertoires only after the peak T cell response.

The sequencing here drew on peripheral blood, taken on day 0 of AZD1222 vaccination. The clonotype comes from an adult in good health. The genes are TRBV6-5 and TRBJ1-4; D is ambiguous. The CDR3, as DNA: TGTGCCAGCAATGTGATCCAGATGGGCGGTGAAAAACTGTTTTTT. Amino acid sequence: CASNVIQMGGEKLFF.